Reported below is one TCR beta chain. The record originates from a study of blood T cells in healthy people across ages. It was with a sample-barcoded 5' primer and a J-beta primer mix that a second PCR of about 6 to 12 cycles was run. All cDNA molecules were each tagged by a template-switch adaptor with 12 random nucleotides. MiXCR was run by TCRdb on the 5' RACE reads, yielding one entry per CDR3 protein. The sample contains over a million distinct CDR3 sequences, less than 25% of which appear only once. The germline gives CDR1 MNHEY, CDR2 SVGAGI. CDR3 length: 14 residues. V trimming: 8 bases; J trimming: 4 bases; junction bases outside the gene matches: 7. These same records also appear under a second study, on T cells of mothers and their children. As that study records: Sample barcodes plus 2-4 random nucleotides came from the M1S primer. The study obtained over 8.5 million TCR beta CDR3 reads per mother and some 3 million per child.

J is TRBJ2-2 and V is TRBV6-5; TRBD1 matches 7 bases. This TCR was recovered from a girl aged 2 to 10 in good health. The sequenced sample was blood. The CDR3 loop is CASRGQDFTGELFF. The CDR3, as DNA: TGTGCCAGCCGCGGACAGGACTTCACCGGGGAGCTGTTTTTT.